This TCR beta chain came from a study of shared clonotypes between healthy human individuals. CD8 cells classed as naive were CD45RO-negative and positively selected for CCR7, excluding terminally differentiated effector memory CD45RA+ cells. Several immunoSEQ 96-well plates shared each subset's DNA, each plate a replicate. Libraries were prepared by immunoSEQ multiplex PCR; TCRdb keeps only in-frame clonotypes and omits some of them. The sample yields some 2.1 million clones, approximately 92% seen once. Study-wide results and limits: Few donors restricted represented genetic and exposure-history diversity.

To note about this clone: Antigen: not known. The sample carries other DNA sequences with the same CDR3.

The source is a man between 18 and 29 years old in good health. Some clones in this sample may be carry-over from other donors' samples. Sequencing was carried out using naive CD8+ T cells from PBMCs.

The CDR3 DNA sequence: TGTGCCAGCAGGGCAGGGCTGTATGGCTACACCTTC. Its translation is CASRAGLYGYTF. The genes are TRBV28 and TRBJ1-2; D might be TRBD1 (5 bases). CDR3 length equals 12 residues. CDR1 and CDR2 from the germline V gene are MDHEN and SYDVKM. V shed 6 bases and J shed 5 bases, with 10 bases lying between them.